This TCR beta chain was documented in a study of blood T cell repertoires in COVID-19. At the level of the study: Collection of acute and convalescent COVID-19 samples took place in the United States, Italy and Spain. T cells, B-cell-depleted T cells, or PBMCs provided the cDNA or gDNA that served as material.

In the authors' methods: The assay estimated nucleated cells by amplifying reference gene primers. Clones were read by immunoSEQ multiplex PCR, and TCRdb kept only the in-frame ones, dropping some. The V and J calls and clone size are taken from that table; D and trimming were inferred from the DNA. The data contain some 210,000 clones, about 83% of them singletons. The sequencing input was peripheral blood. This TCR came from a woman between 45 and 65 years old with active or convalescent COVID-19.

Written as DNA, the CDR3 is TGTGCCAGCAGCGCCGGGACAGGGGTGCTGAATACGCAGTATTTT. As protein: CASSAGTGVLNTQYF. The chain is built from TRBV5-4 and TRBJ2-3, with 10 positions matching TRBD1. Germline lookup yields CDR1 SGHNT and CDR2 YYREEE (reference sequence). The CDR3 covers 15 residues. Trimming took 4 bases from V and 7 from J; bases not matched to a gene: 9.